Below, one T cell receptor beta chain is given with its context. This specimen belongs to a study of technical replicates of blood from a few donors. V gave up 2 bases and J gave up 6 bases, with 17 bases separating them. Germline CDR1 SEHNR, CDR2 FQNEAQ (reference sequence). The CDR3 has 15 amino acids. Here immunoSEQ multiplex PCR was the method, and the copy in TCRdb shows in-frame clones only, minus some. The sample yields about 75,000 clones, roughly 91% seen once. The chain joins TRBV7-9 to TRBJ2-7, with D perhaps matching TRBD1 (7 bases). Sequencing was carried out using T cells isolated from PBMCs. This clonotype was obtained from a human donor in good health. Some clones in this sample may be carry-over from other donors' samples. CDR3 residues: CASSLRESGGGEQYF. CDR3 in DNA: TGTGCCAGCAGCTTAAGAGAATCAGGGGGAGGCGAGCAGTACTTC. Full variable domain (remainder filled in from reference TRBV7-9 and TRBJ2-7): DTGVSQNPRHKITKRGQNVTFRCDPISEHNRLYWYRQTLGQGPEFLTYFQNEAQLEKSRLLSDRFSAERPKGSFSTLEIQRTEQGDSAMYLCASSLRESGGGEQYFGPGTRLTVT.